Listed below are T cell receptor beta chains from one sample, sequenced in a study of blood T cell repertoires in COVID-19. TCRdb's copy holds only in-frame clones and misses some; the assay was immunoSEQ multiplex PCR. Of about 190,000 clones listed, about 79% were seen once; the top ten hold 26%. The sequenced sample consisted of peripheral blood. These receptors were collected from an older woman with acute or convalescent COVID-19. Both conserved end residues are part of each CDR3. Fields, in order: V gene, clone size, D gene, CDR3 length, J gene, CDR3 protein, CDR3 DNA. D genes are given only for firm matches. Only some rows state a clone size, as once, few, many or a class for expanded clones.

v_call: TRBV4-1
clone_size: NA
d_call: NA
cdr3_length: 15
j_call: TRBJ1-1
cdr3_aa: CASSQMFPGNTEAFF
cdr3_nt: TGCGCCAGCAGCCAGATGTTCCCGGGTAACACTGAAGCTTTCTTT

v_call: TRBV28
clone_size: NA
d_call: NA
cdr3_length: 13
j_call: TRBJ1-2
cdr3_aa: CASISSGNFGYTF
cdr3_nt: TGTGCCAGCATATCTTCAGGGAATTTTGGCTACACCTTC

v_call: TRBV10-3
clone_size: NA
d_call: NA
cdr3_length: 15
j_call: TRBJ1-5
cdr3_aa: CATTPTGGSNQPQHF
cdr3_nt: TGTGCCACCACCCCCACGGGAGGTAGCAATCAGCCCCAGCATTTT

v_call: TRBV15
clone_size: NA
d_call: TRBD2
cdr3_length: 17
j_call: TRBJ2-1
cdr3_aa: CATSRDLGLAGENEQFF
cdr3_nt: TGTGCCACCAGCAGAGATCTCGGACTAGCGGGAGAGAATGAGCAGTTCTTC

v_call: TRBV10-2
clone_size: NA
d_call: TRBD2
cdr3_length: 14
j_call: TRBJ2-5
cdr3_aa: CASSEGLARETQYF
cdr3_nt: TGCGCCAGCAGTGAGGGACTAGCCAGAGAGACCCAGTACTTC

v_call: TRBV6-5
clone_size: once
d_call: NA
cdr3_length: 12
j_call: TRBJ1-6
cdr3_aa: CASGLANSPLHF
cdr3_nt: TGTGCCAGCGGCCTAGCGAATTCACCCCTCCACTTT

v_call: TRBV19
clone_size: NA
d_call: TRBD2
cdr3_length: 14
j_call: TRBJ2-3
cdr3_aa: CASNRGRSRDTQYF
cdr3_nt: TGTGCCAGTAATCGCGGGAGGTCCCGAGATACGCAGTATTTT

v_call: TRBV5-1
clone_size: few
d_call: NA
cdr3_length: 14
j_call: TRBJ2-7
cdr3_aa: CASSFDYSSYEQYF
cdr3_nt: TGCGCCAGCAGCTTCGACTACAGCTCCTACGAGCAGTACTTC

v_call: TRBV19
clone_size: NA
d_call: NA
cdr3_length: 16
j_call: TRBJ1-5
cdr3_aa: CASSIGAGRINQPQHF
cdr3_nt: TGTGCCAGTAGTATAGGGGCAGGCCGAATCAATCAGCCCCAGCATTTT

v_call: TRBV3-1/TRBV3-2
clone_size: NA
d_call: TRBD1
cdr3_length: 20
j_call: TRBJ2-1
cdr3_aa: CASSLSWDRATTTTGNEQFF
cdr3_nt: TGTGCCAGCAGCCTAAGTTGGGACAGGGCTACTACAACGACGGGCAATGAGCAGTTCTTC

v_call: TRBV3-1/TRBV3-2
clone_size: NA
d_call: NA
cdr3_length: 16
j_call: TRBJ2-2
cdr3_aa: CASSPMGQRNTGELFF
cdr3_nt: TGTGCCAGCAGCCCCATGGGGCAGAGAAACACCGGGGAGCTGTTTTTT

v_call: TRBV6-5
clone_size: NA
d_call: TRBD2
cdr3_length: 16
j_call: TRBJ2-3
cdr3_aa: CASSYGKAGGPDTQYF
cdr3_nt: TGTGCCAGCAGTTACGGAAAAGCGGGAGGGCCGGATACGCAGTATTTT

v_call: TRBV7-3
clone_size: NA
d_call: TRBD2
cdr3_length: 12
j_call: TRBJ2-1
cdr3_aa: CASSLPGLGQFF
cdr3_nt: TGTGCCAGCAGCCTGCCGGGACTAGGGCAGTTCTTC

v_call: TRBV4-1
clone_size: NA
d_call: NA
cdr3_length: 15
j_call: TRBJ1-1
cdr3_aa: CASSLSSGVTTEAFF
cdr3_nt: TGCGCCAGCAGCCTCTCTTCCGGGGTTACCACTGAAGCTTTCTTT

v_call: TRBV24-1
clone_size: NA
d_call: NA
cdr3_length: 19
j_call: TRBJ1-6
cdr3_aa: CATSDRPFWTDIYNSPLHF
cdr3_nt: TGTGCCACCAGTGATCGCCCGTTCTGGACAGATATTTATAATTCACCCCTCCACTTT

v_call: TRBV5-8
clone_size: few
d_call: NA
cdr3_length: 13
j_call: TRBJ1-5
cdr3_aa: CASSLNSNQPQHF
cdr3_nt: TGTGCCAGCAGCCTTAATAGCAATCAGCCCCAGCATTTT

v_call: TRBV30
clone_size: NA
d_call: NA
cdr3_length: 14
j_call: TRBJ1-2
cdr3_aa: CAWSPKGEYYGYTF
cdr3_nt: TGTGCCTGGAGTCCCAAGGGGGAATACTATGGCTACACCTTC

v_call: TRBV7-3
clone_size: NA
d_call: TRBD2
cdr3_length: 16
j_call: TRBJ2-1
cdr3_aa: CASSLGLAGPYNEQFF
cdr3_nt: TGTGCCAGCAGCTTAGGGCTAGCGGGACCCTACAATGAGCAGTTCTTC

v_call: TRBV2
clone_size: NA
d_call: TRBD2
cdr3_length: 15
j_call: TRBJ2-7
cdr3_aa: CASSESLAGEGEQYF
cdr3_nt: TGTGCCAGCAGTGAGTCTTTAGCGGGAGAGGGGGAGCAGTACTTC

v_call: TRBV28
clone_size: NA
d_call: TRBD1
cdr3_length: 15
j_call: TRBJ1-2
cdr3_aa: CASLSAGTGDYGYTF
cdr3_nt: TGTGCCAGCCTCTCGGCCGGGACAGGGGACTATGGCTACACCTTC

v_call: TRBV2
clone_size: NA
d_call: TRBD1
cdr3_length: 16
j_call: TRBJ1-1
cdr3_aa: CASSDGTGLMNTEAFF
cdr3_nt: TGTGCCAGCAGTGATGGGACAGGTTTAATGAACACTGAAGCTTTCTTT

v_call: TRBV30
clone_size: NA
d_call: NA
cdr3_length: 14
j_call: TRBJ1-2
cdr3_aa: CAWSPRRQDYGYTF
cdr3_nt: TGTGCCTGGAGTCCGAGGCGACAGGACTATGGCTACACCTTC

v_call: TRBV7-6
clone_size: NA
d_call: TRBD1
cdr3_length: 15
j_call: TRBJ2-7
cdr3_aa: CASSSQTGGLDEQYF
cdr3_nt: TGTGCCAGCAGCTCGCAGACAGGGGGCCTCGACGAGCAGTACTTC

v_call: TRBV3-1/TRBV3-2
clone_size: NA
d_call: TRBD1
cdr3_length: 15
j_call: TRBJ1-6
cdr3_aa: CASSPNRGRNSPLHF
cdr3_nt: TGTGCCAGCAGCCCAAACAGGGGAAGGAATTCACCCCTCCACTTT

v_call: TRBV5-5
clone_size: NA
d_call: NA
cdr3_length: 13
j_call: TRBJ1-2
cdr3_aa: CASSLSSDYGYTF
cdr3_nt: TGTGCCAGCAGCTTATCCTCGGACTATGGCTACACCTTC

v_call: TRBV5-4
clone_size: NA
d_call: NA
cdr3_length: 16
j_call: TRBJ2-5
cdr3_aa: CASSFGSAIAKETQYF
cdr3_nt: TGTGCCAGCAGCTTCGGTAGCGCTATTGCTAAAGAGACCCAGTACTTC

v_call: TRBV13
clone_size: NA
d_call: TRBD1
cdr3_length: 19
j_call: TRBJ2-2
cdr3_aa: CASSLQGAGKTVNTGELFF
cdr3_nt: TGTGCCAGCAGCCTACAGGGGGCAGGGAAAACGGTAAACACCGGGGAGCTGTTTTTT

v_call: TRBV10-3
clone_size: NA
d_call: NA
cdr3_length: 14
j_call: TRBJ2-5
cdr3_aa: CAIREIADSETQYF
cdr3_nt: TGTGCCATCAGGGAGATAGCGGATTCGGAGACCCAGTACTTC

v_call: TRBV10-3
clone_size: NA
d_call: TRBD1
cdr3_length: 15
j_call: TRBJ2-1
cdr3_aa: CAISEGTGGYNEQFF
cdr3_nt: TGTGCCATCAGTGAGGGGACAGGGGGCTACAATGAGCAGTTCTTC

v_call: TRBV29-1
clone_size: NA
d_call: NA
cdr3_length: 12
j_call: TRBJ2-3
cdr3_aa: CSVDTSTDTQYF
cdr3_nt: TGCAGCGTTGATACTAGCACAGATACGCAGTATTTT

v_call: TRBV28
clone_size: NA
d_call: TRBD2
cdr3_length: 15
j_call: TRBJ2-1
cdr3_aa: CASSLAGGAYNEQFF
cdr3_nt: TGTGCCAGCAGCTTAGCGGGAGGAGCCTACAATGAGCAGTTCTTC

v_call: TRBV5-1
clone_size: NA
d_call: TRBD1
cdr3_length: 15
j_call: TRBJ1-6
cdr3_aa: CASSSGDRANSPLHF
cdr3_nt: TGCGCCAGCAGCTCAGGGGACAGGGCTAATTCACCCCTCCACTTT

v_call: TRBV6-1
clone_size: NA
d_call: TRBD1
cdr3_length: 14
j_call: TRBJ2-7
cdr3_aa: CASSEGTGGNEQYF
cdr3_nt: TGTGCCAGCAGCGAAGGGACAGGGGGCAACGAGCAGTACTTC

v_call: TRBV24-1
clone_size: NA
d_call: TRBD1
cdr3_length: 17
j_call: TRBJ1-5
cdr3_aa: CATSDPTGTESNQPQHF
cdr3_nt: TGTGCCACCAGTGATCCGACCGGGACAGAGAGCAATCAGCCCCAGCATTTT